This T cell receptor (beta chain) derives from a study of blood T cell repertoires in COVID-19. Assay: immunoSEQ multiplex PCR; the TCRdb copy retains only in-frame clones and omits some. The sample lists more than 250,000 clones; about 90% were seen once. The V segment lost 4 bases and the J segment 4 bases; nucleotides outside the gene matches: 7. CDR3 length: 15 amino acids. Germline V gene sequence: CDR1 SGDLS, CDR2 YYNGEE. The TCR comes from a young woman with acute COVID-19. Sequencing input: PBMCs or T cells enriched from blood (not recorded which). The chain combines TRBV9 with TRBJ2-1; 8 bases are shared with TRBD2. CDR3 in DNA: TGTGCCAGCAGCTCAGAAGGGACTAGTTACAATGAGCAGTTCTTC. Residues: CASSSEGTSYNEQFF.